The 14 T cell receptor beta chains in this list originate from one sample, sequenced in a study of neoadjuvant anti-PD-1 for oral cavity cancer. Time point here: after neoadjuvant nivolumab, at surgical resection. Profiling relied on immunoSEQ multiplex PCR, and the TCRdb table lists in-frame clones only, not all of them. Among roughly 9,500 clones, about 73% were seen once, and the ten largest hold around 4%. The sample was PBMCs, taken after nivolumab (anti-PD-1) treatment. These receptors were obtained from a person between 40 and 85 years old with oral cavity squamous cell carcinoma.

The V and J genes are TRBV28 and TRBJ1-6; 9 positions match TRBD1. Germline V gives CDR1 MDHEN, CDR2 SYDVKM. J was trimmed by 6 bases and V by 7 bases; bases with no gene match: 10. The CDR3 extends over 16 amino acids. Here the CDR3 reads CASNHPPGQGNSPLHF. DNA for the CDR3: TGTGCCAGCAACCACCCCCCGGGACAGGGTAATTCACCCCTCCACTTT. Full variable domain (outside the CDR3, taken from reference TRBV28 and TRBJ1-6): DVKVTQSSRYLVKRTGEKVFLECVQDMDHENMFWYRQDPGLGLRLIYFSYDVKMKEKGDIPEGYSVSREKKERFSLILESASTNQTSMYLCASNHPPGQGNSPLHFGNGTRLTVT.

This clone was picked up a small number of times. This chain connects TRBV10-1 to TRBJ2-1; D is possibly TRBD1 or TRBD2 (5 bases each). The germline gives CDR1 WNHNN, CDR2 SYGVQD (reference sequence). CDR3 length equals 15 residues. V was pared by 4 bases and J by 1 base, with 11 bases between. This CDR3 is CASSGGRGSYNEQFF. In nucleotides, the CDR3 is TGCGCCAGCAGTGGGGGCCGGGGTTCCTACAATGAGCAGTTCTTC.

The chain uses TRBV28 and TRBJ1-5; TRBD1 aligns across 12 bases. This CDR3 has 16 residues. Germline CDR1 is MDHEN and CDR2 is SYDVKM. V gave up 3 bases and J gave up 7 bases; unmatched junction bases: 7. As DNA, the CDR3 is TGTGCCAGCAGTTTCCGGGACAGGGGGCAAGGGCAGCCCCAGCATTTT. Translated: CASSFRDRGQGQPQHF.

The J gene is TRBJ1-4, the V gene TRBV10-2, with a possible D match to TRBD1 (6 bases). Germline assignment: CDR1 WSHSY and CDR2 SAAADI. V was pared by 0 bases and J by 4 bases, with 9 bases between. The CDR3 extends over 15 amino acids. In nucleotides, the CDR3 is TGCGCCAGCAGTGAGTCTGGGGGCTTTAATGAAAAACTGTTTTTT. Translation gives CASSESGGFNEKLFF.

This chain links TRBV2 with TRBJ1-1; unclear D gene. The CDR3 is 10 amino acids. Trimming removed 7 bases from V and 7 bases from J, with 7 bases in between. Germline CDR1 SNHLY, CDR2 FYNNEI. CDR3 sequence: CASMWGEAFF. As DNA, the CDR3 is TGTGCCAGCATGTGGGGTGAAGCTTTCTTT.

The rearrangement links TRBV6-5 to TRBJ2-1; 7 bases map to TRBD2. CDR1 is MNHEY and CDR2 is SVGAGI in the germline V gene. There are 14 residues in the CDR3. V trimming: 6 bases; J trimming: 2 bases; junction bases outside the gene matches: 4. The CDR3 loop is CASREAGAYNEQFF. The DNA for the CDR3 is TGTGCCAGCAGAGAGGCGGGGGCCTACAATGAGCAGTTCTTC.

As concerns this clone: A read error may account for a junction end that differs from germline. This rearrangement joins TRBV29-1 to TRBJ1-2; D perhaps matches TRBD1 (6 bases). Per the germline V gene, CDR1 is SQVTM and CDR2 is ANQGSEA. There are 15 residues in the CDR3. The CDR3 loop is CSVQDDRRGAYGYTF. In DNA, the CDR3 is TGCAGCGTTCAAGATGACAGGAGAGGGGCGTATGGCTACACCTTC.

V and J are TRBV5-1 and TRBJ2-5, with no clear D. The CDR3 covers 13 residues. Germline CDR1 reads SGHRS; CDR2 reads YFSETQ. V was clipped by 5 bases and J by 5 bases, with 13 bases between them. CDR3 protein: CASRETSVETQYF. Written as DNA, the CDR3 is TGCGCCAGCAGAGAGACTTCCGTGGAGACCCAGTACTTC.

The rearrangement links TRBV6-1 to TRBJ1-6, with no clear D. V was pared by 3 bases and J by 5 bases, with 8 bases between. Germline CDR1 MNHNS, CDR2 SASEGT. CDR3 length: 14 amino acids. CDR3 sequence: CASSDRTNNSPLHF. In DNA, the CDR3 is TGTGCCAGCAGTGACAGGACGAATAATTCACCCCTCCACTTT.

V usage is TRBV5-1 and J usage is TRBJ2-3, with D possibly matching TRBD1 (6 bases). The CDR3 loop spans 15 amino acids. The germline CDR1 and CDR2 sequences are SGHRS and YFSETQ. The V end was cut by 1 base, the J end by 2 bases, with 11 bases between. CDR3 sequence reads: CASSLRAGDTDTQYF. Written as DNA, the CDR3 is TGCGCCAGCAGCTTGAGGGCAGGGGACACAGATACGCAGTATTTT.

The rearrangement links TRBV7-2 to TRBJ2-1; TRBD2 agrees at 11 bases. The CDR3 runs 15 residues. The germline V gene has CDR1 SGHTA and CDR2 FQGNSA. V shed 5 bases, J shed 2 bases, and the junction held 2 bases outside the gene matches. The CDR3 sequence: CASSISGGAYNEQFF. In nucleotides, the CDR3 is TGTGCCAGCAGCATTAGCGGGGGGGCCTACAATGAGCAGTTCTTC.

V and J are TRBV6-1 and TRBJ1-2; possible D gene TRBD1, 5 bases. Germline values: CDR1 MNHNS, CDR2 SASEGT. V gave up 6 bases and J gave up 1 base, with 15 bases separating them. This CDR3 is 15 amino acids long. CDR3 sequence: CASREWTTDNYGYTF. CDR3 DNA: TGTGCCAGCAGGGAGTGGACAACCGATAACTATGGCTACACCTTC.

The chain employs TRBV16 and TRBJ2-3; D is undetermined. V lost 6 bases, J lost 5 bases, and 15 bases lay in between. Per the germline V gene, CDR1 is KGHSY and CDR2 is FQNENV. The CDR3 length is 14 residues. CDR3 DNA sequence: TGTGCCAGCAGTCGTTACGACATAGGAGATACGCAGTATTTT. Amino acid sequence: CASSRYDIGDTQYF.

This clone was seen a few times. V is TRBV19 and J is TRBJ1-2; 12 bases line up with TRBD1. The CDR3 is 16 residues long. J gave up 2 bases and V 7 bases, and 8 bases lay outside the gene matches. Germline V gene sequence: CDR1 LNHDA, CDR2 SQIVND (reference sequence). DNA of the CDR3: TGTGCCAGTACCGGGACAGGGGGCTTGGGAAACTATGGCTACACCTTC. Translating gives CASTGTGGLGNYGYTF.